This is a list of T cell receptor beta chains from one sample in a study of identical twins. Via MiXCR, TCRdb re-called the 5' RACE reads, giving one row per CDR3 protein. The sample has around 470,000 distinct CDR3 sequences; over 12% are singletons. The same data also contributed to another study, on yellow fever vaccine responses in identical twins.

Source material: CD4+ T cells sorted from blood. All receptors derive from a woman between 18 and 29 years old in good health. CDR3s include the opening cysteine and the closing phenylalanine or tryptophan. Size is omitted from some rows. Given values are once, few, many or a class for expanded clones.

CDR3aa: CASSALTSGSTDTQYF; abundance: few; j_gene: TRBJ2-3; v_gene: TRBV2
CDR3aa: CSASQLTGTGSGFSYNEQFF; abundance: -; j_gene: TRBJ2-1; v_gene: TRBV20-1
CDR3aa: CASTETHPSSPLHF; abundance: few; j_gene: TRBJ1-6; v_gene: TRBV2
CDR3aa: CAIGRQGKSYEQYF; abundance: -; j_gene: TRBJ2-7; v_gene: TRBV2
CDR3aa: CASSLEKGGRVTEAFF; abundance: -; j_gene: TRBJ1-1; v_gene: TRBV12-3/TRBV12-4
CDR3aa: CSAREDRYNEQFF; abundance: -; j_gene: TRBJ2-1; v_gene: TRBV20-1
CDR3aa: CASSFGGEETQYF; abundance: many; j_gene: TRBJ2-5; v_gene: TRBV5-1
CDR3aa: CASSTVLAGGGETQYF; abundance: few; j_gene: TRBJ2-5; v_gene: TRBV5-1
CDR3aa: CSVQGLALANTGELFF; abundance: many; j_gene: TRBJ2-2; v_gene: TRBV29-1
CDR3aa: CASSYTGGYTDTQYF; abundance: -; j_gene: TRBJ2-3; v_gene: TRBV6-2/TRBV6-3
CDR3aa: CASSLSLALTPDTQYF; abundance: few; j_gene: TRBJ2-3; v_gene: TRBV27
CDR3aa: CASILTGLNTEAFF; abundance: -; j_gene: TRBJ1-1; v_gene: TRBV5-8
CDR3aa: CASSLRTGRGAGANVLTF; abundance: few; j_gene: TRBJ2-6; v_gene: TRBV5-1
CDR3aa: CASSLAGTGGRETQYF; abundance: -; j_gene: TRBJ2-5; v_gene: TRBV12-3/TRBV12-4
CDR3aa: CASSHGTGGFYEQYF; abundance: -; j_gene: TRBJ2-7; v_gene: TRBV3-1
CDR3aa: CSVEDQWASGGADTQYF; abundance: -; j_gene: TRBJ2-3; v_gene: TRBV29-1
CDR3aa: CASSFPGLAGGPRNEQFF; abundance: -; j_gene: TRBJ2-1; v_gene: TRBV11-2
CDR3aa: CASSYVVLLAAENEQFF; abundance: -; j_gene: TRBJ2-1; v_gene: TRBV27
CDR3aa: CASSARGRGSPLHF; abundance: -; j_gene: TRBJ1-6; v_gene: TRBV6-1
CDR3aa: CASSLDTSGRGFF; abundance: -; j_gene: TRBJ2-1; v_gene: TRBV7-9
CDR3aa: CASSPTTGVEQYF; abundance: few; j_gene: TRBJ2-7; v_gene: TRBV27
CDR3aa: CATSDPGTGSNQPQHF; abundance: -; j_gene: TRBJ1-5; v_gene: TRBV24-1
CDR3aa: CASSNNDILLRTGELFF; abundance: -; j_gene: TRBJ2-2; v_gene: TRBV5-8
CDR3aa: CSARSQGREDTQYF; abundance: -; j_gene: TRBJ2-3; v_gene: TRBV20-1
CDR3aa: CSARDTGTNTDTQYF; abundance: -; j_gene: TRBJ2-3; v_gene: TRBV20-1
CDR3aa: CASSENRGQPQHF; abundance: few; j_gene: TRBJ1-5; v_gene: TRBV6-1
CDR3aa: CASSGDREQYF; abundance: few; j_gene: TRBJ2-7; v_gene: TRBV6-2/TRBV6-3
CDR3aa: CASSTLAGGRTDTQYF; abundance: few; j_gene: TRBJ2-3; v_gene: TRBV6-5
CDR3aa: CSARDPRSGRDNEQFF; abundance: few; j_gene: TRBJ2-1; v_gene: TRBV20-1
CDR3aa: CASSYSGSRNLDTQYF; abundance: -; j_gene: TRBJ2-3; v_gene: TRBV6-5
CDR3aa: CSARGGAGELFF; abundance: once; j_gene: TRBJ2-2; v_gene: TRBV20-1
CDR3aa: CASSYTGAGGYTF; abundance: -; j_gene: TRBJ1-2; v_gene: TRBV6-5
CDR3aa: CASSLTGGGPQHF; abundance: -; j_gene: TRBJ1-5; v_gene: TRBV7-3
CDR3aa: CSAQGQTETQYF; abundance: few; j_gene: TRBJ2-5; v_gene: TRBV20-1
CDR3aa: CASSTTTGPQFF; abundance: few; j_gene: TRBJ2-1; v_gene: TRBV11-3
CDR3aa: CASSSETKYEQFF; abundance: -; j_gene: TRBJ2-1; v_gene: TRBV7-3
CDR3aa: CASSFRSSGSYEQYF; abundance: -; j_gene: TRBJ2-7; v_gene: TRBV27
CDR3aa: CASSYRDGYTF; abundance: many; j_gene: TRBJ1-2; v_gene: TRBV12-3/TRBV12-4
CDR3aa: CASSYLGNEQYF; abundance: -; j_gene: TRBJ2-7; v_gene: TRBV6-6
CDR3aa: CASSLVPGAGSYEQYF; abundance: few; j_gene: TRBJ2-7; v_gene: TRBV7-2
CDR3aa: CASSSRLGEADTQYF; abundance: many; j_gene: TRBJ2-3; v_gene: TRBV5-1
CDR3aa: CASSLQGGANTGELFF; abundance: -; j_gene: TRBJ2-2; v_gene: TRBV11-2
CDR3aa: CASSFRQDRSYTF; abundance: -; j_gene: TRBJ1-2; v_gene: TRBV27
CDR3aa: CASSSTWGGGKKLFF; abundance: few; j_gene: TRBJ1-4; v_gene: TRBV3-1
CDR3aa: CASSPGLSNNEQFF; abundance: -; j_gene: TRBJ2-1; v_gene: TRBV5-1